A single sample gave rise to the 26 T cell receptor beta chains below, sequenced in a study of cytomegalovirus exposure and HLA in healthy donors. PCR primers comprised 60 Vbeta and 13 Jbeta primers. Profiled with immunoSEQ multiplex PCR; TCRdb holds only in-frame clones, not every one. The sample lists about 160,000 clones, roughly 80% occurring once. Sequencing used PBMCs. These receptors came from a young man in good health and CMV-seropositive.

V is TRBV6-1 and J is TRBJ1-1; D not resolved. Trimming stripped 9 bases from V and 11 bases from J, with 22 bases between. The CDR3 runs to 13 residues. Germline CDR1 MNHNS, CDR2 SASEGT. As DNA, the CDR3 is TGTGCCAGTTGTCTCCCTCCGGGAGTTGAGGCTTTCTTT. This translates into CASCLPPGVEAFF.

The genes are TRBV9 and TRBJ2-7; 12 nucleotides match TRBD2. Germline V CDR1 and CDR2: SGDLS, YYNGEE. Germline trimming cut 0 bases from V and 3 bases from J; bases unmatched to any gene: 13. This CDR3 contains 19 residues. The CDR3 DNA sequence: TGTGCCAGCAGCGTAGGGCCTAGCGGGGGGGAATACCACCACTACGAGCAGTACTTC. Translated: CASSVGPSGGEYHHYEQYF.

In its sample, this clone was seen once. V gene TRBV7-9 combines with J gene TRBJ1-1, with D maybe TRBD1 (6 bases). Germline V lookup: CDR1 SEHNR, CDR2 FQNEAQ (reference sequence). The CDR3 loop spans 16 amino acids. V lost 3 bases and J lost 5, with 19 bases in between. The CDR3 region has the DNA TGTGCCAGCAGCTTCCCGAAAACAGGGAAAAAAACTGAAGCTTTCTTT. As protein: CASSFPKTGKKTEAFF.

The rearrangement links TRBV4-3 to TRBJ1-5, with 9 nucleotides matching TRBD1. The CDR3 extends over 16 amino acids. Trimming at V came to 0 bases and at J to 7 bases, leaving 7 bases not matched to a gene. Germline V CDR1 and CDR2: LGHNA, YSLEER. CDR3 loop: CASSQDLGTGKQPQHF. The DNA of the CDR3 is TGCGCCAGCAGCCAAGATCTCGGGACAGGGAAACAGCCCCAGCATTTT.

To note about this clone: This CDR3 is also generated by other DNA sequences in the sample. The chain recombines TRBV7-2 with TRBJ1-5; TRBD1 might be the D (6 bases). CDR3 length: 13 residues. From germline, CDR1 is SGHTA and CDR2 FQGNSA. The V end was cut by 5 bases, the J end by 7 bases, with 12 bases between. CDR3 residues: CASSQGGGQPQHF. The CDR3 region has the DNA TGTGCCAGCAGCCAAGGGGGTGGACAGCCCCAGCATTTT.

The genes are TRBV19 and TRBJ1-5, with 8 bases fitting TRBD1. Per germline, CDR1 LNHDA and CDR2 SQIVND (reference sequence). The CDR3 loop spans 16 amino acids. V gave up 4 bases and J gave up 0 bases; unmatched junction bases: 5. CDR3 sequence reads: CASSTGTGDSNQPQHF. CDR3 nucleotides: TGTGCCAGTAGTACAGGGACAGGTGATAGCAATCAGCCCCAGCATTTT.

The J gene is TRBJ2-2, the V gene TRBV18; TRBD1 agrees at 7 bases. This CDR3 has 15 residues. The V gene end was trimmed by 0 bases and the J gene end by 4 bases; junction bases not matched to a gene: 2. Germline lookup yields CDR1 KGHSH and CDR2 LQKENI. The CDR3 coding sequence is TGTGCCAGCTCACCACCGTCAGGGGGCACCGGGGAGCTGTTTTTT. It yields the protein CASSPPSGGTGELFF.

This chain joins TRBV25-1 and TRBJ2-6; no clear D gene. CDR3 length: 14 residues. Deletions cut 4 bases from V and 1 base from J, with 5 bases between. The germline V gene has CDR1 MGHDK and CDR2 SYGVNS. The CDR3 region is CASSARSGANVLTF. In DNA form, the CDR3 reads TGTGCCAGCAGTGCCCGGTCTGGGGCCAACGTCCTGACTTTC.

This chain connects TRBV7-9 to TRBJ2-7; 8 bases align to TRBD2. The J segment lost 1 base and the V segment lost 1 base, leaving 15 bases of the junction unmatched. From germline, CDR1 is SEHNR and CDR2 FQNEAQ (reference sequence). The CDR3 is made up of 19 amino acids. CDR3 DNA sequence: TGTGCCAGCAGCTTAGTGGTGTCGGCTAGCGGGCACCGGTCCTACGAGCAGTACTTC. Translating it yields CASSLVVSASGHRSYEQYF.

The V and J genes are TRBV2 and TRBJ1-2; 11 bases are a match to TRBD1. Germline V lookup: CDR1 SNHLY, CDR2 FYNNEI. There are 16 residues in the CDR3. Trimming cost V 6 bases and J 0 bases; bases outside gene matches: 6. The CDR3 DNA reads as TGTGCCAGCAGCGGGACAGGGGGGATCGCTAACTATGGCTACACCTTC. Translated, it gives CASSGTGGIANYGYTF.

The CDR3 DNA reads as TGTGCCAGCAGCCGGGACAGGACTAGCTCCTATAATTCACCCCTCCACTTT. This encodes CASSRDRTSSYNSPLHF. The gene calls are TRBV7-9 and TRBJ1-6; 8 bases align to TRBD1. The V segment lost 5 bases and the J segment 0 bases; nucleotides outside the gene matches: 6. CDR1 is SEHNR, CDR2 FQNEAQ, per germline (reference sequence). CDR3 size: 17 residues.

The rearrangement joins TRBV21-1 to TRBJ1-2. TRBV21-1 is a known pseudogene. The CDR3 loop spans 16 amino acids. This CDR3 is CASSKHLVLGGYGYTF. DNA for the CDR3: TGTGCCAGCAGCAAACATTTGGTGCTCGGGGGATATGGCTACACCTTC.

The genes are TRBV6-5 and TRBJ1-2, with TRBD1 as a possible D gene (6 bases). Germline V lookup: CDR1 MNHEY, CDR2 SVGAGI. V shed 6 bases and J shed 4 bases, with 15 bases lying between them. The CDR3 is 14 residues long. The CDR3 is CASRLDRIGYGYTF. DNA of the CDR3: TGTGCCAGCAGACTTGACAGGATTGGCTATGGCTACACCTTC.

This chain links TRBV5-4 with TRBJ2-4; D possibly corresponds to TRBD1 (6 bases). Trimming pared 2 bases from V and 1 base from J, leaving 7 bases between. CDR1 is SGHNT and CDR2 is YYREEE in the germline V gene (reference sequence). This CDR3 comprises 14 residues. For the CDR3, the DNA is TGTGCCAGCAGCTTAGGACAGGCCAAAAACATTCAGTACTTC. Translating gives CASSLGQAKNIQYF.

The CDR3 protein is CASSRESGTANTEAFF. The DNA for the CDR3 is TGTGCCAGCAGCAGAGAGTCCGGGACAGCGAACACTGAAGCTTTCTTT. The chain joins TRBV21-1 to TRBJ1-1; TRBD1, the table's D call, lacks a check against the DNA. TRBV21-1 represents a pseudogene. The CDR3 spans 16 residues.

The V and J genes are TRBV7-9 and TRBJ1-6; 10 bases fit TRBD1. This CDR3 has 17 residues. Germline V CDR1 and CDR2: SEHNR, FQNEAQ (reference sequence). Germline trimming cut 4 bases from V and 6 bases from J; bases unmatched to any gene: 9. In nucleotides, the CDR3 is TGTGCCAGCAGCTCCCGGGACAGGGGAATCAGTAATTCACCCCTCCACTTT. This translates into CASSSRDRGISNSPLHF.

V usage is TRBV19 and J usage is TRBJ2-1; D might be TRBD2 (7 bases). The CDR3 is 13 residues long. Germline V gene lookup returns CDR1 LNHDA and CDR2 SQIVND (reference sequence). V was cut by 11 bases and J by 1 base, with 12 bases left in between. As DNA, the CDR3 is TGTGCCGTGGGGGGGCGTTCCTACAATGAGCAGTTCTTC. It codes for CAVGGRSYNEQFF.

V and J are TRBV7-9 and TRBJ2-1; the D is unclear. Trimming took 5 bases from V and 2 from J, leaving 10 bases between them. The CDR3 is 14 amino acids. Per germline, CDR1 SEHNR and CDR2 FQNEAQ (reference sequence). CDR3 in amino acids: CASSLGDTYNEQFF. The CDR3 DNA reads as TGTGCCAGCAGCCTCGGAGATACCTACAATGAGCAGTTCTTC.

Note on this clone: This CDR3 is also generated by other DNA sequences in the sample. V is TRBV2 and J is TRBJ1-2, with D possibly matching TRBD1 (5 bases). Trimming stripped 5 bases from V and 1 base from J, with 8 bases between. The length of the CDR3 is 13 residues. Per the germline V gene, CDR1 is SNHLY and CDR2 is FYNNEI. This CDR3 is CASSKDSNYGYTF. The CDR3 bases are TGTGCCAGCAGTAAAGACAGTAACTATGGCTACACCTTC.

The chain joins TRBV4-1 to TRBJ2-3; D not resolved. Germline CDR1 reads MGHRA; CDR2 reads YSYEKL. The CDR3 has 13 residues. Deletions cut 3 bases from V and 2 bases from J, with 6 bases between. CDR3 amino acids: CASSHLNTDTQYF. The CDR3 nucleotides are TGCGCCAGCAGCCATCTTAACACAGATACGCAGTATTTT.

This clone was seen just once. The chain has TRBV6-5 and TRBJ2-3, with 7 bases that match TRBD2. Germline V lookup: CDR1 MNHEY, CDR2 SVGAGI. The CDR3 runs 14 residues. The ends lost 0 bases at V and 6 bases at J; junction bases unmatched: 3. The CDR3 protein is CASSYSWGGDTQYF. Here the CDR3 DNA reads TGTGCCAGCAGTTACTCGTGGGGGGGGGATACGCAGTATTTT.

Note on this clone: The junction departs from germline at one end; a sequencing error may be responsible. The J gene is TRBJ2-7, the V gene TRBV6-5; TRBD2 is a possible D gene (6 bases). The germline V gene has CDR1 MNHEY and CDR2 SVGAGI. The CDR3 has 15 residues. DNA of the CDR3: TGTGCCAGCAGCTCTAGCTGGAGGGCCTCCAACGAGCAGTACTTC. It yields the protein CASSSSWRASNEQYF.

This sequence joins TRBV11-2 and TRBJ2-2; 9 nucleotides match TRBD2. Germline V gene lookup returns CDR1 SGHAT and CDR2 FQNNGV. The CDR3 consists of 17 residues. V lost 5 bases and J lost 0; bases outside the gene matches: 7. Here the CDR3 reads CASSARPSGANTGELFF. Here the CDR3 DNA reads TGTGCCAGCAGCGCACGCCCTAGCGGGGCGAACACCGGGGAGCTGTTTTTT.

The genes are TRBV19 and TRBJ1-1; TRBD1 is a possible D gene (5 bases). This CDR3 has 15 residues. The germline V and J ends were trimmed by 4 bases and 8 bases, with 20 bases remaining between them. CDR1 and CDR2 (germline): LNHDA, SQIVND (reference sequence). Here the CDR3 reads CASSTSGGPGGEAFF. CDR3 nucleotide sequence: TGTGCCAGTAGTACATCGGGCGGGCCGGGGGGAGAAGCTTTCTTT.

CDR3 coding DNA: TGTGCCAGCAGCCCTAGGGGACAGGGCTATAGGAACACTGAAGCTTTCTTT. It yields the protein CASSPRGQGYRNTEAFF. The J gene is TRBJ1-1, the V gene TRBV4-2; 9 bases are a match to TRBD1. CDR3 length equals 17 residues. The junction had 10 bases not matched to a gene; V was cut back by 4 bases and J by 1 base. Germline loops: CDR1 LGHNA, CDR2 YNFKEQ.

CDR3 nucleotide sequence: TGTGCCAGCAGCCCTCGGACAGGGAGGGGTTTCTACGAGCAGTACTTC. Protein: CASSPRTGRGFYEQYF. The chain carries TRBV7-2 and TRBJ2-7; D possibly corresponds to TRBD1 (8 bases). The V gene's germline CDR1 is SGHTA and CDR2 FQGNSA. Trimming took 5 bases from V and 3 from J, leaving 20 bases between them. The CDR3 totals 16 residues. The entire variable domain, with the rest obtained from reference TRBV7-2 and TRBJ2-7, is as follows: GAGVSQSPSNKVTEKGKDVELRCDPISGHTALYWYRQSLGQGLEFLIYFQGNSAPDKSGLPSDRFSAERTGGSVSTLTIQRTQQEDSAVYLCASSPRTGRGFYEQYFGPGTRLTVT.